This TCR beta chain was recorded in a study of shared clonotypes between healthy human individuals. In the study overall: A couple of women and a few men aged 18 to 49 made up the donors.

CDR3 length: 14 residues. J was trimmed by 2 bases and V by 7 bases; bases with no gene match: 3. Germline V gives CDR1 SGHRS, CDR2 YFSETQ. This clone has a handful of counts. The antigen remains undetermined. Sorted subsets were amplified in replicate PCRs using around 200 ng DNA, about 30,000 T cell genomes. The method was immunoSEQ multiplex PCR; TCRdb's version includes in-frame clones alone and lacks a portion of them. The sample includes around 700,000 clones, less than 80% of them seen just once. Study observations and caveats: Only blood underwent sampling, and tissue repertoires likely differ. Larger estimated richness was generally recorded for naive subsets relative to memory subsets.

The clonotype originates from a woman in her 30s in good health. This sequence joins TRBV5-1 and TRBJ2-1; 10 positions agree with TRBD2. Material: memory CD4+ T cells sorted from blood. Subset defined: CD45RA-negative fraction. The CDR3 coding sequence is TGCGCCAGCTGGACTAGCGGAACCTACAATGAGCAGTTCTTC. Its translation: CASWTSGTYNEQFF.